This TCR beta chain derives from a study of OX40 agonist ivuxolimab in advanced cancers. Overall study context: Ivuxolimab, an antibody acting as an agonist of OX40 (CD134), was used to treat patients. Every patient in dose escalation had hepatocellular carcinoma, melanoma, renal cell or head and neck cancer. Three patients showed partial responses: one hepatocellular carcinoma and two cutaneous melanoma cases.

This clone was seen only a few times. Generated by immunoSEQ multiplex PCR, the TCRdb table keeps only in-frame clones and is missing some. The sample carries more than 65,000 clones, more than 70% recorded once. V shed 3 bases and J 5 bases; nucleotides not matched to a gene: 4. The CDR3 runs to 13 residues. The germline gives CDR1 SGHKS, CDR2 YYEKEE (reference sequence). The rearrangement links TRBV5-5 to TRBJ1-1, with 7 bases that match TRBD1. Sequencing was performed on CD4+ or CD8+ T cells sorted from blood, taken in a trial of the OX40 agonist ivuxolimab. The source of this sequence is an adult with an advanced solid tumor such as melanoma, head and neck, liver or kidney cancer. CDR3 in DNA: TGTGCCAGCAGCTGGACAGGTAGGACTGAAGCTTTCTTT. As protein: CASSWTGRTEAFF.